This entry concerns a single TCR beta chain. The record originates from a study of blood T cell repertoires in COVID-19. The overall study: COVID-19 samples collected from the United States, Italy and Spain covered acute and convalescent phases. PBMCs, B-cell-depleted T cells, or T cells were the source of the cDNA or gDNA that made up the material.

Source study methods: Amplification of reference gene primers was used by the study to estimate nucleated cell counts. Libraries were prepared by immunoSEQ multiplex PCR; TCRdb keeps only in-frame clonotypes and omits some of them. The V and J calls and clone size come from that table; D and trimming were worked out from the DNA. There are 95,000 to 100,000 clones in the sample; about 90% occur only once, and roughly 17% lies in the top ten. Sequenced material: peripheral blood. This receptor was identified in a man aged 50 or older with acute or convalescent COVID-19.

In nucleotides, the CDR3 is TGTGCCAGCAGTACAGGTAGCTCTGGAAACACCATATATTTT. It encodes CASSTGSSGNTIYF. The V gene is TRBV6-6, the J gene TRBJ1-3; D is perhaps TRBD1 (5 bases). V shed 5 bases and J shed 0 bases, with 8 bases lying between them. The germline V gene has CDR1 MNHNY and CDR2 SVGAGI (reference sequence). The CDR3 totals 14 residues.